This T cell receptor (beta chain) comes out of a study of T cells expressing NK-cell markers. Regarding the study as a whole: Among CD8+ T cells from several donors, dominant NKG2C+ clonotypes accounted for roughly 1.0-7.0%. It remained uncertain whether the expanded NKG2C+ T cell clones were specific for HCMV antigens.

TCRdb re-called the 5' RACE reads; every CDR3 protein appears as one record, without DNA. The sample table includes 400,000 to 550,000 distinct CDR3 sequences. Comments on this clonotype: Its matching antigen is unknown.

Source material: blood T cells: a sorted CD56 or NKG2C T cell subset, CD4+ or CD8+ T cells, or bulk PBMC T cells (not recorded which). The TCR was taken from a woman aged 18-70 years in good health.

This CDR3 is CASSLALSSYEQYF. This chain joins TRBV5-1 and TRBJ2-7. The germline CDR1 and CDR2 sequences are SGHRS and YFSETQ. CDR3 length equals 14 residues.